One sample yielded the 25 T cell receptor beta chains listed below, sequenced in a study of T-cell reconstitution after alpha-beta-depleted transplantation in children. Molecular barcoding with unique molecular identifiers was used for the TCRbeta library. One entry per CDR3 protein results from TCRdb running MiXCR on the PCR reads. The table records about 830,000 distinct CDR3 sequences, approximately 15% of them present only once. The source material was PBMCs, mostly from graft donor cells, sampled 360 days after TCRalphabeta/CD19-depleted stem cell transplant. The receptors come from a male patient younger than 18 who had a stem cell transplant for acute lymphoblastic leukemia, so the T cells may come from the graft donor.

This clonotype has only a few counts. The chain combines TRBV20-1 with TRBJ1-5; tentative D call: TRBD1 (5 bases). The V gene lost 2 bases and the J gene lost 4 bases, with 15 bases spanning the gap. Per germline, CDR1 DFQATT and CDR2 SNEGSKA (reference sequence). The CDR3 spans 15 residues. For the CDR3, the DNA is TGCAGTGCTAGACTAGGGGAAGGGCGAAATCAGCCCCAGCATTTT. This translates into CSARLGEGRNQPQHF.

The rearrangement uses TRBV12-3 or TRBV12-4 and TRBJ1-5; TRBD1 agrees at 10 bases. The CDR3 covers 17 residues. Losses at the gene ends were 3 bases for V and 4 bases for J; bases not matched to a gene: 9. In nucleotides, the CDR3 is TGTGCCAGCAGTTTCAGGACAGGGGGACCTCTTAATCAGCCCCAGCATTTT. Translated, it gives CASSFRTGGPLNQPQHF.

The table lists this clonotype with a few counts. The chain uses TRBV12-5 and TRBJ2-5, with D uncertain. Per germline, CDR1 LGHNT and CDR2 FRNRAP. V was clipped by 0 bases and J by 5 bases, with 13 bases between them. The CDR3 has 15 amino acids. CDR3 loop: CASGLVGARLETQYF. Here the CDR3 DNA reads TGTGCTAGTGGTTTGGTGGGCGCGAGGCTGGAGACCCAGTACTTC.

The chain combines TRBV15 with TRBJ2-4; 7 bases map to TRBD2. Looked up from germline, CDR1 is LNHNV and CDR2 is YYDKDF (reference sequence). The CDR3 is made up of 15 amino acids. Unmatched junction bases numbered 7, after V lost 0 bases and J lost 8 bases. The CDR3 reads CATSRDQGLNHIQYF. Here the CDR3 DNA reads TGTGCCACCAGCAGAGATCAGGGACTAAATCACATTCAGTACTTC.

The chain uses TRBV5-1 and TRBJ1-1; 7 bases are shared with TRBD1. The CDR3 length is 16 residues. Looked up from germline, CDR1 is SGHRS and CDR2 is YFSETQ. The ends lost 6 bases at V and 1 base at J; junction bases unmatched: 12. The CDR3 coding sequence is TGCGCCAGCACGAGACAGGGATATGGGGCGAACACTGAAGCTTTCTTT. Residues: CASTRQGYGANTEAFF.

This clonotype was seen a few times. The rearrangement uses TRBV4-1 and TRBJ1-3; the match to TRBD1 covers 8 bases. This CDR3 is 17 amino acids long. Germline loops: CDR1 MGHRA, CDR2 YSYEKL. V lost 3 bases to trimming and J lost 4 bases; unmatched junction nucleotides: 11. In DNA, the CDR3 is TGCGCCAGCAGCCAGGGATTGCAGGGGGCAAGGGGAAACACCATATATTTT. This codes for CASSQGLQGARGNTIYF.

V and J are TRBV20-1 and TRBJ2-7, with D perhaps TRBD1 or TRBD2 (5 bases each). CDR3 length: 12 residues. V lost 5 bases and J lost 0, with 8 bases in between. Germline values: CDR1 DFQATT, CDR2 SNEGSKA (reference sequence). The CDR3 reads CSAGGFSYEQYF. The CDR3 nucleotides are TGCAGTGCTGGGGGTTTCTCCTACGAGCAGTACTTC.

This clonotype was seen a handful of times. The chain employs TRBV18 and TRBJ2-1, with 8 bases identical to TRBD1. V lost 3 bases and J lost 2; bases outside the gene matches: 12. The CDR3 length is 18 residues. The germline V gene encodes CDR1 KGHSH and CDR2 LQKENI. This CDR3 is CASSPKQGEVGTYNEQFF. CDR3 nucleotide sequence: TGTGCCAGCTCACCCAAACAGGGGGAGGTTGGCACCTACAATGAGCAGTTCTTC. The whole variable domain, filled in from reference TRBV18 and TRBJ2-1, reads NAGVMQNPRHLVRRRGQEARLRCSPMKGHSHVYWYRQLPEEGLKFMVYLQKENIIDESGMPKERFSAEFPKEGPSILRIQQVVRGDSAAYFCASSPKQGEVGTYNEQFFGPGTRLTVL.

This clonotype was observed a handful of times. The CDR3 region has the DNA TGTGCCAGCAGCCGGGACAGGGGGCAAACCGGGGAGCTGTTTTTT. Its protein product is CASSRDRGQTGELFF. The chain employs TRBV11-2 and TRBJ2-2; 12 nucleotides match TRBD1. CDR3 length: 15 residues. Germline V lookup: CDR1 SGHAT, CDR2 FQNNGV. The J segment lost 5 bases and the V segment lost 5 bases, leaving 3 bases of the junction unmatched. Looking up the rest from reference TRBV11-2 and TRBJ2-2 gives the full variable domain: EAGVAQSPRYKIIEKRQSVAFWCNPISGHATLYWYQQILGQGPKLLIQFQNNGVVDDSQLPKDRFSAERLKGVDSTLKIQPAKLEDSAVYLCASSRDRGQTGELFFGEGSRLTVL.

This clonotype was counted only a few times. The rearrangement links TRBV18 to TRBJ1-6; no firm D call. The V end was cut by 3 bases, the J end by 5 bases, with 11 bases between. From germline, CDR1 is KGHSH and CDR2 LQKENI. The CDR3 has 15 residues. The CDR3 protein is CASSPPGQNNSPLHF. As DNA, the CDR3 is TGTGCCAGCTCACCGCCGGGCCAGAATAATTCACCCCTCCACTTT.

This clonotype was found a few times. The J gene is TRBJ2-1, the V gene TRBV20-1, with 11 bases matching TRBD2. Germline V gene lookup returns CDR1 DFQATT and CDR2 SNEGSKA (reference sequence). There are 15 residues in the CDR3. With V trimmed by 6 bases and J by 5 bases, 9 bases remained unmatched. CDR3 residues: CSASSGTSGNNEQFF. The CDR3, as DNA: TGCAGTGCGAGTTCGGGGACTAGCGGAAACAATGAGCAGTTCTTC.

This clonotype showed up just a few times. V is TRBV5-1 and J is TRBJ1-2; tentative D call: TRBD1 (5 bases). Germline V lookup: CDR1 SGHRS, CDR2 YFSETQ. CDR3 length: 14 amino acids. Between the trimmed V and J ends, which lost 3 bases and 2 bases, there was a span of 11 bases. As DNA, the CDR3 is TGCGCCAGCAGCTCCCAGGGTGGCAACTATGGCTACACCTTC. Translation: CASSSQGGNYGYTF.

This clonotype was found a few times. The CDR3 DNA sequence: TGTGCCAGCAGTTACTCGCGGGTAGCCGGGGAGCTGTTTTTT. Its protein product is CASSYSRVAGELFF. J is TRBJ2-2 and V is TRBV6-5; TRBD2 is a possible D gene (5 bases). V lost 0 bases and J lost 6, with 8 bases in between. This CDR3 spans 14 amino acids. The V gene's germline CDR1 is MNHEY and CDR2 SVGAGI.

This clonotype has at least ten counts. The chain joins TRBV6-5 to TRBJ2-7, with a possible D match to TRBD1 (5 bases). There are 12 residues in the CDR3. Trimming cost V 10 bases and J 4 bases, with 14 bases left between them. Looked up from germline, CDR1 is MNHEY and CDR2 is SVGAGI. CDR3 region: CATVGQRYEQYF. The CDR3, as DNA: TGTGCCACAGTGGGGCAACGTTACGAGCAGTACTTC.

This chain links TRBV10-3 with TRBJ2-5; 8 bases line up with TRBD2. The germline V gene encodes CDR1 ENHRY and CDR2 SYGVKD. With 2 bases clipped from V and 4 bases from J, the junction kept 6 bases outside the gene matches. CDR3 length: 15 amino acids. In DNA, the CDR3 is TGTGCCATCAGTGAGACGGGAGGGCCCTTAGAGACCCAGTACTTC. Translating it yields CAISETGGPLETQYF.

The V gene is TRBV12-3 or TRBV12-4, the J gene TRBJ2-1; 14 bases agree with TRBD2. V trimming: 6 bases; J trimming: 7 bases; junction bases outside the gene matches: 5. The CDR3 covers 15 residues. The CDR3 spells CASRGLAGVRNEQFF. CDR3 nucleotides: TGTGCCAGCAGGGGACTAGCGGGAGTGAGAAATGAGCAGTTCTTC.

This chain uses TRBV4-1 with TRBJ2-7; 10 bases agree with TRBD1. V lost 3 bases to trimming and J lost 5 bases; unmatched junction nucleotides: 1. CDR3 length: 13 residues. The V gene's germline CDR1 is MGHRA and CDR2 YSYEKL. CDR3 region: CASSQGTGDEQYF. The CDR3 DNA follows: TGCGCCAGCAGCCAGGGGACAGGGGACGAGCAGTACTTC.

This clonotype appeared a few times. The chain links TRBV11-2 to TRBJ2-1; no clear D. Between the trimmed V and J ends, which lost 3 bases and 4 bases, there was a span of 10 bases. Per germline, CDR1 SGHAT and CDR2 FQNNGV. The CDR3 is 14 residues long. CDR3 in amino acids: CASSFSRVYNEQFF. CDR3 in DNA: TGTGCCAGCAGCTTCTCCCGGGTTTACAATGAGCAGTTCTTC.

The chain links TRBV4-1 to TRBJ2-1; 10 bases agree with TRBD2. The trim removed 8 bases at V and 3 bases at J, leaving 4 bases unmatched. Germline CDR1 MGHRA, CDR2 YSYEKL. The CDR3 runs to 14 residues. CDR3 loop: CASRASGGYNEQFF. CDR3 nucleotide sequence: TGCGCCAGCCGTGCTAGCGGGGGCTACAATGAGCAGTTCTTC.

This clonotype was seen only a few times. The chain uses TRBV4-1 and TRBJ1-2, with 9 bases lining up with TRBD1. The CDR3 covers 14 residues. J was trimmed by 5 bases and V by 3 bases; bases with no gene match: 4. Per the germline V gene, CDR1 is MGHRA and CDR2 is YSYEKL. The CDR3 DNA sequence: TGCGCCAGCAGCCACCGGGACAGGGTATATGGCTACACCTTC. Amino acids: CASSHRDRVYGYTF.

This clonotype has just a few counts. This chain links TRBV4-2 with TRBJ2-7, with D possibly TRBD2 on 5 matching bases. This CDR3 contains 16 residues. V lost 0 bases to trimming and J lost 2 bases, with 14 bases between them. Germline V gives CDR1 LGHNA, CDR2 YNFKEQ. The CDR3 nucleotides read TGTGCCAGCAGCCAAGATGGTACGACTAATCCCTACGAGCAGTACTTC. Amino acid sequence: CASSQDGTTNPYEQYF.

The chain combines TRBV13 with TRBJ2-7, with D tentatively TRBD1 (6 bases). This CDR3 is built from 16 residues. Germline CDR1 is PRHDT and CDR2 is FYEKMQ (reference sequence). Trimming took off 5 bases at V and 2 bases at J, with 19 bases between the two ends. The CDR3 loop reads CASSRMGHWSPYEQYF. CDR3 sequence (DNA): TGTGCCAGCAGCCGAATGGGACACTGGAGTCCCTACGAGCAGTACTTC.

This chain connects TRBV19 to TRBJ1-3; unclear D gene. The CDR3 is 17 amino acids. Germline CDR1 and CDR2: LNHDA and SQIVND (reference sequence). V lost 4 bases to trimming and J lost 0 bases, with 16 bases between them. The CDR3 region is CASSTSAGFISGNTIYF. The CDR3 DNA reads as TGTGCCAGTAGTACCAGCGCGGGATTCATCTCTGGAAACACCATATATTTT.

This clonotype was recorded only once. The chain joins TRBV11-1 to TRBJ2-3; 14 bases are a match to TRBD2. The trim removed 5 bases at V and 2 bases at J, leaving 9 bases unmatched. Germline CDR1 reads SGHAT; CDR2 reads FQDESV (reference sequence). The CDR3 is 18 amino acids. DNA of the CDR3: TGTGCCAGCAGCGCTGGACTAGCGGGAGGATACTTCACAGATACGCAGTATTTT. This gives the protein CASSAGLAGGYFTDTQYF.

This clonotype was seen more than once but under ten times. The CDR3 here is CASSLANVNTGELFF. The CDR3 DNA follows: TGTGCCAGCAGCTTAGCGAACGTTAACACCGGGGAGCTGTTTTTT. This chain uses TRBV7-9 with TRBJ2-2; D is undetermined. V was clipped by 0 bases and J by 2 bases, with 7 bases between them. Germline V lookup: CDR1 SEHNR, CDR2 FQNEAQ (reference sequence). This CDR3 region has 15 residues. The full variable domain, with the rest looked up from reference TRBV7-9 and TRBJ2-2, is DTGVSQNPRHKITKRGQNVTFRCDPISEHNRLYWYRQTLGQGPEFLTYFQNEAQLEKSRLLSDRFSAERPKGSFSTLEIQRTEQGDSAMYLCASSLANVNTGELFFGEGSRLTVL.